The rows below give T cell receptor beta chains drawn from one sample of a study of cytomegalovirus exposure and HLA in healthy donors. The protocol was immunoSEQ multiplex PCR, while the TCRdb copy is restricted to in-frame clones and leaves out a portion. The ten most abundant clones cover more than 0.9% of a sample with roughly 120,000 clones. Sequenced material: PBMCs. The origin of the receptors is a young man in good health and CMV-seronegative. CDR3s include the opening cysteine and the closing phenylalanine or tryptophan. D genes are given only for firm matches.

v_call	d_call	j_call	cdr3_nt	cdr3_aa
TRBV4-2	NA	TRBJ2-2	TGTGCCAGCAGCCAAGAGAGGACGAACACCGGGGAGCTGTTTTTT	CASSQERTNTGELFF
TRBV6-5	TRBD1	TRBJ1-2	TGTGCCAGCAGTTACGTTTCAGGGGGCAATGGCTACACCTTC	CASSYVSGGNGYTF
TRBV2	TRBD1	TRBJ2-5	TGTGCCGAGGACAGGAACCAAGAGACCCAGTACTTC	CAEDRNQETQYF
TRBV30	TRBD1	TRBJ1-1	TGTGCCTGGTACAGGGGCAGGGTGAACACTGAAGCTTTCTTT	CAWYRGRVNTEAFF
TRBV19	TRBD1	TRBJ2-7	TGTGCCAGTAGATCGACTAACAGGGGTGGCTCCTACGAGCAGTACTTC	CASRSTNRGGSYEQYF
TRBV7-9	NA	TRBJ1-2	TGTGCCAGCACGGAGAGTTTCTCCGGGGATGGCTACACCTTC	CASTESFSGDGYTF
TRBV18	TRBD2	TRBJ2-1	TGTGCCAGCCCGGACCCGGCGGGAGTCATAGTCGATGAGCAGTTCTTC	CASPDPAGVIVDEQFF
TRBV6-4	TRBD1	TRBJ1-5	TGTGTACCAGAGGGGGCTGGCAATCAGCCCCAGCATTTT	CVPEGAGNQPQHF
TRBV7-2	NA	TRBJ1-2	TGTGCCAGCAGCCCCGACAGCTATGGCTACACCTTC	CASSPDSYGYTF
TRBV7-9	TRBD1	TRBJ2-7	TGTGCCAGCAGCTTAGCCGGGACAGCCTACGAGCAGTACTTC	CASSLAGTAYEQYF
TRBV30	TRBD2	TRBJ2-1	TGTGCCTGGAGTGTAAGGAGGGGACTAGCGGGAGGTGGGAGTGAGCAGTTCTTC	CAWSVRRGLAGGGSEQFF
TRBV7-9	NA	TRBJ2-7	TGTGCCAGCAGCTTAACAGGTTTACACTCCTACGAGCAGTACTTC	CASSLTGLHSYEQYF
TRBV19	NA	TRBJ2-3	TGTGCCAGTGGATCAGGGGTGTCTATCGTAGATACGCAGTATTTT	CASGSGVSIVDTQYF
TRBV6-5	TRBD1	TRBJ1-3	TGTGCCAGCAGTTACGGGACAGGGTCTGGAAACACCATATATTTT	CASSYGTGSGNTIYF
TRBV27	TRBD1	TRBJ1-1	TGTGCCAGCAGTCCTCTCCGCACAGGGGCATTGAACACTGAAGCTTTCTTT	CASSPLRTGALNTEAFF
TRBV2	NA	TRBJ1-2	TGTGCCAGCAGTGGGGAGACGGTTGTCTATGGCTACACCTTC	CASSGETVVYGYTF
TRBV20-1	NA	TRBJ1-1	TGCAGTGCTAGAGCGGACAGCGAAGCTTTCTTT	CSARADSEAFF
TRBV2	NA	TRBJ2-5	TGTGCCAGCAACAGTCGCGCAGAGACCCAGTACTTC	CASNSRAETQYF
TRBV30	NA	TRBJ1-2	TGTGCCTGGAGCCGTAAAGGGAGCTATGGCTACACCTTC	CAWSRKGSYGYTF
TRBV30	TRBD2	TRBJ2-3	TGTGCCGCTTGGGCTAGCGGGACTAGCACAGATACGCAGTATTTT	CAAWASGTSTDTQYF
TRBV5-1	TRBD2	TRBJ2-3	TGCGCCAGCAGCCCGGGACTAGCGGTCCCCACAGATACGCAGTATTTT	CASSPGLAVPTDTQYF
TRBV7-8	NA	TRBJ2-3	TGTGCCAGCAGCCCTTGGGGAGAATCAGATACGCAGTATTTT	CASSPWGESDTQYF
TRBV20-1	NA	TRBJ1-2	TGCAGTGCTTTCAAAAAACCGACAGTTCGTTTC	CSAFKKPTVRF
TRBV6-1	NA	TRBJ1-5	TGTGCCAGCGACCTCGACAGGAATCAGCCCCAGCATTTT	CASDLDRNQPQHF
TRBV5-1	TRBD2	TRBJ2-7	TGCGCCAGCAGCTTGTCCCGGGAGGGCCTCTTTTACGAGCAGTACTTC	CASSLSREGLFYEQYF
TRBV25-1	NA	TRBJ2-1	TGTGCCAGTACCGCCCCGGGGACACTTCCCGATGAGCAGTTCTTC	CASTAPGTLPDEQFF
TRBV9	NA	TRBJ2-7	TGTGCCAGCAGCGTAGGAGTCTCCTACGAGCAGTACTTC	CASSVGVSYEQYF
TRBV27	TRBD1	TRBJ1-2	TGTGCCAGCACTCCCCAACTTCTCCGGGACAGGCGCTATGGCTACACCTTC	CASTPQLLRDRRYGYTF
TRBV30	TRBD1	TRBJ2-7	TGTGCCTGGAGTCAACCCCCCGGGACAGGGCCCGAGCAGTACTTC	CAWSQPPGTGPEQYF
TRBV10-3	TRBD1	TRBJ2-1	TGTGCCATTGGGGACAGTGAATCCTACAATGAGCAGTTCTTC	CAIGDSESYNEQFF
TRBV29-1	TRBD2	TRBJ2-7	TGCAGCGCCTTAATGGACGGCTCCCCTAGCGGGAGTGCCTACGAGCAGTACTTC	CSALMDGSPSGSAYEQYF
TRBV7-2	TRBD1	TRBJ1-2	TGTGCCAGCAGCTTAGCAGGGGGCAACGTAAACTATGGCTACACCTTC	CASSLAGGNVNYGYTF
TRBV5-6	NA	TRBJ2-3	TGTGCCAGCAGCTTGGACGACAGGATCACAGATACGCAGTATTTT	CASSLDDRITDTQYF
TRBV4-1	TRBD2	TRBJ2-7	TGCGCCAGCAGCCAAACGACTAGCGGGAGGGCCTACGAGCAGTACTTC	CASSQTTSGRAYEQYF
TRBV18	NA	TRBJ2-3	TGTGCCAGCTCACCATCCTTGTCAGATACGCAGTATTTT	CASSPSLSDTQYF
TRBV2	TRBD1	TRBJ1-4	TGTGCCAGCAGTGAACTTGGACAGGAGCCGGGAAAACTGTTTTTT	CASSELGQEPGKLFF